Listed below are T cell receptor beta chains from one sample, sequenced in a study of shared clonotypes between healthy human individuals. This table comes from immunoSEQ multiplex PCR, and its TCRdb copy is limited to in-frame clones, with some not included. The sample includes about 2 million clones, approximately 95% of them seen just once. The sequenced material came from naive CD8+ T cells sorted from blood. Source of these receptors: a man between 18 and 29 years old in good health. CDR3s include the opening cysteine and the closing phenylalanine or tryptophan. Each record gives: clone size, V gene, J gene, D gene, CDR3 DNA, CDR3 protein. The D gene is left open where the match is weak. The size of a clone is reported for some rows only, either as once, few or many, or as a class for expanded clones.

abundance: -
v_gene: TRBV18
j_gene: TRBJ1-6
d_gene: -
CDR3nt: TGTGCCAGCTCACCGGGCTGGGACGGTAATTCACCCCTCCACTTT
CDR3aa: CASSPGWDGNSPLHF

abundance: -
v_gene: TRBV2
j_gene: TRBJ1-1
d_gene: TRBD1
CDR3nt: TGTGCCAGCAGCCAGGGACAGCCGAACACTGAAGCTTTCTTT
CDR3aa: CASSQGQPNTEAFF

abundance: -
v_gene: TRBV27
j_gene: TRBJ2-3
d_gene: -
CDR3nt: TGTGCCAGCAGTTTAGGTACAGGGAGCACAGATACGCAGTATTTT
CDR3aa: CASSLGTGSTDTQYF

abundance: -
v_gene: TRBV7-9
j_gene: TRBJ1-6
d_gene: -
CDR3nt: TGTGCCAGCAGCGGGGACCCTAGGGCACCCCTCCACTTT
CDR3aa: CASSGDPRAPLHF

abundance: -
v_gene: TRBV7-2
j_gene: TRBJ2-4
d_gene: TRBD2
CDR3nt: TGTGCCAGCAGCTTAGGGTGGACTAGCGGACCATCCCAAAACATTCAGTACTTC
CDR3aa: CASSLGWTSGPSQNIQYF

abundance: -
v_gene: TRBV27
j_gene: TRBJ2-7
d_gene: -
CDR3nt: TGTGCCAGCAGTTTAATCCAGGGCCAGGGGGAGCAGTACTTC
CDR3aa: CASSLIQGQGEQYF

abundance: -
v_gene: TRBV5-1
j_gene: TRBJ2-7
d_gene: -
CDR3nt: TGCGCCAGCAGCTTGGCCAATGGCTACGAGCAGTACTTC
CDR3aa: CASSLANGYEQYF

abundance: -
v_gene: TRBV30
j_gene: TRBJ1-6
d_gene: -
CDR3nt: TGTGCCTGGACGGGTCGGGGGTACGATTCACCCCTCCACTTT
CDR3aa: CAWTGRGYDSPLHF

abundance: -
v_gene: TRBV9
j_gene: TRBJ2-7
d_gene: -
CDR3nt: TGTGCCAGCAGCGATGGTCAGCCGGGCGAGCAGTACTTC
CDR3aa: CASSDGQPGEQYF

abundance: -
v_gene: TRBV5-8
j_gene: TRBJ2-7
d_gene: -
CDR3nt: TGTGCCAGCAGTTATGACAGCTACGAGCAGTACTTC
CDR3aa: CASSYDSYEQYF

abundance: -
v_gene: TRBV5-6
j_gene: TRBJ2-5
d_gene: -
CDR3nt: TGTGCCAGCAGCCAACCTGATTACAGGGTTGAGGAGACCCAGTACTTC
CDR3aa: CASSQPDYRVEETQYF

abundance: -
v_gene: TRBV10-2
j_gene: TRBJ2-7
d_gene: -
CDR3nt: TGCGCCAGAGCTCCCGGGGGACCAAACTACGAGCAGTACTTC
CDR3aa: CARAPGGPNYEQYF

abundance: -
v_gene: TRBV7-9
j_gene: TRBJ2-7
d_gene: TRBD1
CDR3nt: TGTGCCAGCAGCGACCGGGACAGGGGGCTGGACGAGCAGTACTTC
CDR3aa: CASSDRDRGLDEQYF

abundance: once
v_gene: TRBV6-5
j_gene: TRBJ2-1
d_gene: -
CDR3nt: TGTGCCAGCAGTTACTCTAGCGGAGAATTCTACAATGAGCAGTTCTTC
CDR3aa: CASSYSSGEFYNEQFF

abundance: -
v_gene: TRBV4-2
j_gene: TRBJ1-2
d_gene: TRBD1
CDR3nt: TGTGCCAGCAGCCAATGGGGACAGGGGGCCGATGGCTACACCTTC
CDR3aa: CASSQWGQGADGYTF

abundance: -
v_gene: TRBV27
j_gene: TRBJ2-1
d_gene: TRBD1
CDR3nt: TGTGCCAGCAGTTTGGACAGGGGCGGTGACAATGAGCAGTTCTTC
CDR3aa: CASSLDRGGDNEQFF

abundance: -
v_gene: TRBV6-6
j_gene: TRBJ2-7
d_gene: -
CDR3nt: TGTGCCAGCAGCAGACAGGTCAGCTCCTACGAGCAGTACTTC
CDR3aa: CASSRQVSSYEQYF

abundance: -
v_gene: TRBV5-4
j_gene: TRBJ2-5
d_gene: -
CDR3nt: TGTGCCAGCAGCTTGGTTGGGACACTGCAAGAGACCCAGTACTTC
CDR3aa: CASSLVGTLQETQYF

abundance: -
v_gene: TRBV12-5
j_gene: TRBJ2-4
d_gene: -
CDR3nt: TGTGCTAGTGGTCCTCCCGGACGGGTAGCCAAAAACATTCAGTACTTC
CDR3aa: CASGPPGRVAKNIQYF

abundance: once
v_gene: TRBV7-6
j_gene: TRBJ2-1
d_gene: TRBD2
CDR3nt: TGTGCCAGCAGCTTAGTTGCGGGAGGACTCTACAATGAGCAGTTCTTC
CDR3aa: CASSLVAGGLYNEQFF

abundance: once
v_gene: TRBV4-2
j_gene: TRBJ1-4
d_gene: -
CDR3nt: TGTGCCAGCAGCCAAGCGGCATCTGGTGGAGAAAAACTGTTTTTT
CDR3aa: CASSQAASGGEKLFF

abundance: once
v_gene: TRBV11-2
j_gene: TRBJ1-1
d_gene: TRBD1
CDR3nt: TGTGCCAGCAGCTTCGACAGGGGTCCTGAAGCTTTCTTT
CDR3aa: CASSFDRGPEAFF

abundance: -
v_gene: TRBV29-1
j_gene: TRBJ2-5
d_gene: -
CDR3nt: TGCAGCGTTAACGGCGCTCCTCAAGAGACCCAGTACTTC
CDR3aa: CSVNGAPQETQYF

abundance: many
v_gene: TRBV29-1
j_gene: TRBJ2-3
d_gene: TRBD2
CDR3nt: TGCAGCGTAGCGAGCGGGGAGGCAGATACGCAGTATTTT
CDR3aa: CSVASGEADTQYF

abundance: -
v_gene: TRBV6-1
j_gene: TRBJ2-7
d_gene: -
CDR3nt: TGTGCCAGCAGTGACGGGTTCTCCTACGAGCAGTACTTC
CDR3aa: CASSDGFSYEQYF

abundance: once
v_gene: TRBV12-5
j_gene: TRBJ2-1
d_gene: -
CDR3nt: TGTGCTAGTGGTTTCTTCACAACTCTCACTGTCAATGAGCAGTTCTTC
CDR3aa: CASGFFTTLTVNEQFF

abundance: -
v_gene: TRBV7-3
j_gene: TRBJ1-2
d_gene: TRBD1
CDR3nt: TGTGCCAGCAGCTTAACGCGGCGGGACAGCACTAACTATGGCTACACCTTC
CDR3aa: CASSLTRRDSTNYGYTF

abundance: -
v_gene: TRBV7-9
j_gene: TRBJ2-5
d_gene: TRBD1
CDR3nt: TGTGCCAGCAGCCCCAGGCCCGGGACAGTAAGCCAAGAGACCCAGTACTTC
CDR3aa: CASSPRPGTVSQETQYF

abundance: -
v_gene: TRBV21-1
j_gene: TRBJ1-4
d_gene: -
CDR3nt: TGTGCCAGCAGCCCTAGCCGGCCCCGGGGGGAAAAAGGAGCTAATGAAAAACTGTTTTTT
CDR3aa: CASSPSRPRGEKGANEKLFF

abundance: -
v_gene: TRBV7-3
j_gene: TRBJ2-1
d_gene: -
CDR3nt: TGTGCCAGCAGCTATACGACGTGGGGGGCCTACAATGAGCAGTTCTTC
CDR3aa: CASSYTTWGAYNEQFF

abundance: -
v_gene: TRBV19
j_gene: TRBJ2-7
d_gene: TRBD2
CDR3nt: TGTGCCAGTAGCTACACGGGACTAGCTGGCTACGAGCAGTACTTC
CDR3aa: CASSYTGLAGYEQYF

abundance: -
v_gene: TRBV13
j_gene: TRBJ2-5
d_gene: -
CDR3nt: TGTGCCAGCAGCGACTCCGGCACCGCGGAAGAGACCCAGTACTTC
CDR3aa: CASSDSGTAEETQYF

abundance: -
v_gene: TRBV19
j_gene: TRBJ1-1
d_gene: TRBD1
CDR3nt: TGTGCCAGTAGTGTCGACAGGGAGAACACTGAAGCTTTCTTT
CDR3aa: CASSVDRENTEAFF

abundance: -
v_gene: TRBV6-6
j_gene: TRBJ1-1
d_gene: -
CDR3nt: TGTGCCAGCAGTTACTACCCGACTGGGATGAACACTGAAGCTTTCTTT
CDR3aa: CASSYYPTGMNTEAFF

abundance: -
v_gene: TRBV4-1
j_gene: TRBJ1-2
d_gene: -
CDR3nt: TGCGCCAGCAGCCAAGAAACAGGGACTAACTATGGCTACACCTTC
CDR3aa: CASSQETGTNYGYTF

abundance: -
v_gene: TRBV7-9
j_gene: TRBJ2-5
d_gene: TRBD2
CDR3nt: TGTGCCAGCAGCAAAAGAGAGTTGGCGACTAGCGGGAACCAAGAGACCCAGTACTTC
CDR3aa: CASSKRELATSGNQETQYF

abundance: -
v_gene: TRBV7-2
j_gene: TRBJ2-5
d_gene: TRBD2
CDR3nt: TGTGCCAGCAGCTTCTCCGTAGTAGCGGGGATGTTGGAGACCCAGTACTTC
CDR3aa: CASSFSVVAGMLETQYF